The next 5 T cell receptor beta chains were all read from a single sample in a study of blood T cell repertoires in COVID-19. Some clones are missing from TCRdb's copy, which holds only in-frame ones; the method was immunoSEQ multiplex PCR. The table lists about 110,000 clones, over 80% of them singletons, with approximately 4% in the top ten. Input material: peripheral blood. Every receptor here comes from a woman between 65 and 79 years old with acute or convalescent COVID-19.

This clone was seen just once. The chain uses TRBV7-3 and TRBJ2-1, with D unresolved. The germline V and J ends were trimmed by 5 bases and 6 bases, with 11 bases remaining between them. The CDR3 spans 13 residues. Germline V lookup: CDR1 SGHTA, CDR2 FQGTGA. This CDR3 reads CASSLLPSNEQFF. The CDR3, as DNA: TGTGCCAGCAGCCTCCTCCCTTCCAATGAGCAGTTCTTC.

The chain couples TRBV28 to TRBJ1-1; possible D gene TRBD1, 6 bases. Trimming took 6 bases from V and 3 from J, leaving 14 bases between them. Germline-derived CDR1 and CDR2 are MDHEN and SYDVKM. The CDR3 has 14 amino acids. The CDR3 coding sequence is TGTGCCAGCAGAAGATCGGGGACATACACTGAAGCTTTCTTT. Its translation: CASRRSGTYTEAFF.

This chain uses TRBV7-9 with TRBJ2-1; 9 nucleotides align to TRBD2. CDR1 is SEHNR, CDR2 FQNEAQ, per germline (reference sequence). The CDR3 is 15 residues long. V lost 1 base, J lost 7 bases, and 5 bases stayed unmatched. Here the CDR3 DNA reads TGTGCCAGCAGCTTAGTAGGGGGACTAGCAAATGAGCAGTTCTTC. It yields the protein CASSLVGGLANEQFF.

About this clone: One junction end disagrees with the germline gene, perhaps due to a read error. The V gene is TRBV28, the J gene TRBJ1-1; a weak D match, TRBD1 (6 bases). This CDR3 contains 17 residues. Germline lookup yields CDR1 MDHEN and CDR2 SYDVKM. The CDR3 spells CASSIYFSTERDTEAFF. The CDR3 bases are TGTGCCAGCAGCATTTACTTTTCGACCGAACGGGACACCGAAGCTTTCTTT.

The chain employs TRBV3-1 (or the pseudogene TRBV3-2) and TRBJ2-3; 7 nucleotides agree with TRBD2. Germline V lookup: CDR1 LGHDT, CDR2 YNNKEL (reference sequence). J lost 4 bases, V lost 2 bases, and 9 bases had no gene match. The CDR3 has 16 residues. CDR3 amino acids: CASSQWAGVSPDTQYF. Here the CDR3 DNA reads TGTGCCAGCAGCCAATGGGCGGGAGTTTCGCCAGATACGCAGTATTTT.